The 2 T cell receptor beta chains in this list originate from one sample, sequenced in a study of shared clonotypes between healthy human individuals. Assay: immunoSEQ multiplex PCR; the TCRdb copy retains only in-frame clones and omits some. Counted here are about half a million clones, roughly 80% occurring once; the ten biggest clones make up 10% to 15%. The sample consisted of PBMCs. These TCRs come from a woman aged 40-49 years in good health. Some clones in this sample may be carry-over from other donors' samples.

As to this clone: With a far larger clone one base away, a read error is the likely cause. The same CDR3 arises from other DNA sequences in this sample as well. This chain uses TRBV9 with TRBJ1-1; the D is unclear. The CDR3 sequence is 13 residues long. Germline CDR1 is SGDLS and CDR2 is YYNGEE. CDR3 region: CASSVGTDTEAFF. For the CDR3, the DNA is TGTGCCAGCAGCGTAGGAACAGACACCGAAGCTTTCTTT. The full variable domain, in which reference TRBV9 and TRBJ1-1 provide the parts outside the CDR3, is DSGVTQTPKHLITATGQRVTLRCSPRSGDLSVYWYQQSLDQGLQFLIQYYNGEERAKGNILERFSAQQFPDLHSELNLSSLELGDSALYFCASSVGTDTEAFFGQGTRLTVV.

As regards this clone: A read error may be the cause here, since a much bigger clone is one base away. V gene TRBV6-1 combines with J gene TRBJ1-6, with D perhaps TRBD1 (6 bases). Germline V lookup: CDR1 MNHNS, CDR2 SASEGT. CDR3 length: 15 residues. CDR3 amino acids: CTSSEARGDNSPLHF. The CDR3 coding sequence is TGTACCAGCAGTGAAGCCAGGGGCGATAATTCACCCCTCCACTTT.